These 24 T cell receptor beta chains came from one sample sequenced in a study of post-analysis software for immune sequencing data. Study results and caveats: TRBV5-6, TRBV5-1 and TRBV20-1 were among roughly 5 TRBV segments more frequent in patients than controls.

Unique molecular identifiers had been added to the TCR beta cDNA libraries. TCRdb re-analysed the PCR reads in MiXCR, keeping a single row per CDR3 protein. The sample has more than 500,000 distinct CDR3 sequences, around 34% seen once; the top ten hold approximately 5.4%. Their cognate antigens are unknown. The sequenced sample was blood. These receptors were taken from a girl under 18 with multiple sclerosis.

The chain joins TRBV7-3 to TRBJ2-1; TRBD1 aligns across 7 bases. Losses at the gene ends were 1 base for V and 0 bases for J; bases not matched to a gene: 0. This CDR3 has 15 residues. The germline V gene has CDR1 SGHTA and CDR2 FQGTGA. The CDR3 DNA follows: TGTGCCAGCAGCTTAAAGGGGGCCTCCTACAATGAGCAGTTCTTC. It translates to CASSLKGASYNEQFF.

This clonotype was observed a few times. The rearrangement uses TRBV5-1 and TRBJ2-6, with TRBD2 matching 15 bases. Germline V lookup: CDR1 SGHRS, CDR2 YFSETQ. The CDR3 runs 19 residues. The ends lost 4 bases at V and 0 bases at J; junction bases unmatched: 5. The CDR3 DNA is TGCGCCAGCAGCCACCGGACTAGCGGGGGGGCCTCTGGGGCCAACGTCCTGACTTTC. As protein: CASSHRTSGGASGANVLTF.

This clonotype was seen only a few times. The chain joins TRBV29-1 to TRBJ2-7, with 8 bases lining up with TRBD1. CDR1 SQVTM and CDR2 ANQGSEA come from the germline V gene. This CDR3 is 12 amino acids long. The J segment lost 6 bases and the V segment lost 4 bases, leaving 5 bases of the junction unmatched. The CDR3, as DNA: TGCAGCGTTGCCCAGGGGGCTGGCGAGCAGTACTTC. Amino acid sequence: CSVAQGAGEQYF.

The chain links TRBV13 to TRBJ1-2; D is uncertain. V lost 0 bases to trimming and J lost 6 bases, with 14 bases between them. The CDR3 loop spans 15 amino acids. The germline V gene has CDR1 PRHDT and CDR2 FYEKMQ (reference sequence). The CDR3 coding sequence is TGTGCCAGCAGCTTAGGGGGAGGGAAGAATAATGGCTACACCTTC. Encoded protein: CASSLGGGKNNGYTF.

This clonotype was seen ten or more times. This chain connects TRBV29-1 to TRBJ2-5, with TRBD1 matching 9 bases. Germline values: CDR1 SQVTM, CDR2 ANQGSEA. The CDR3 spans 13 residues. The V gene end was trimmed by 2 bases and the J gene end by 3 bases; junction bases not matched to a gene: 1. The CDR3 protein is CSVERDREETQYF. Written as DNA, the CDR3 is TGCAGCGTTGAAAGGGACAGGGAAGAGACCCAGTACTTC.

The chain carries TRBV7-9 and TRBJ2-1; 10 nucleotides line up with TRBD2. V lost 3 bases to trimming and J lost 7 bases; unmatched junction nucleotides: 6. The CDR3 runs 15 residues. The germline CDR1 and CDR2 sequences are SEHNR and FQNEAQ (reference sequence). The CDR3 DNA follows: TGTGCCAGCAGCTTCCACAGCGGGGGGGGTAATGAGCAGTTCTTC. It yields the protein CASSFHSGGGNEQFF. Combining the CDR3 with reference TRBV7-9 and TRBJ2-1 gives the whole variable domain DTGVSQNPRHKITKRGQNVTFRCDPISEHNRLYWYRQTLGQGPEFLTYFQNEAQLEKSRLLSDRFSAERPKGSFSTLEIQRTEQGDSAMYLCASSFHSGGGNEQFFGPGTRLTVL.

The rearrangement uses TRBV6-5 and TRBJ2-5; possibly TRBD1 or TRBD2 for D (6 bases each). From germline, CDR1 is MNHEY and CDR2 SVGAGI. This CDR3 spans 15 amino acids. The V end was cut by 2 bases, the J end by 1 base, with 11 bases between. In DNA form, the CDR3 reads TGTGCCAGCAGTTACGAAGGAGGGGGCCAAGAGACCCAGTACTTC. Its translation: CASSYEGGGQETQYF.

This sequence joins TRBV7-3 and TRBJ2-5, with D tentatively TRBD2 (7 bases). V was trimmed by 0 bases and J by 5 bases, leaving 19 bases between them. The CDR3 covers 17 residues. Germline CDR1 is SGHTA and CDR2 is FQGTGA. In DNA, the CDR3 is TGTGCCAGCAGCTTAACGTCCGGGGGGCGCGTAGCGGAGACCCAGTACTTC. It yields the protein CASSLTSGGRVAETQYF.

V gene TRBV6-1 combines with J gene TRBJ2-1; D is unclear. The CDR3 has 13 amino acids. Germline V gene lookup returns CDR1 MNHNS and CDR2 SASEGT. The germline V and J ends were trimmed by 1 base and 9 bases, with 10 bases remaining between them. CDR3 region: CASSEDHNSEQFF. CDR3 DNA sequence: TGTGCCAGCAGTGAAGACCATAACAGTGAGCAGTTCTTC.

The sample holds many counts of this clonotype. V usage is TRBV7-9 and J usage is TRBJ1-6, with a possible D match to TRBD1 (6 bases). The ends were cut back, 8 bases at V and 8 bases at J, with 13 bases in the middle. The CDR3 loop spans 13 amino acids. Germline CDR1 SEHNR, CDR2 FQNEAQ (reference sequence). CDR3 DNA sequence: TGTGCCAGCGAACAGGGAAGGGATTCACCCCTCCACTTT. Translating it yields CASEQGRDSPLHF.

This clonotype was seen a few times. The CDR3 DNA is TGTGCCAGCAGCCAAGAAGGGACAGGAGTAAACAAAAACATTCAGTACTTC. Residues: CASSQEGTGVNKNIQYF. This chain links TRBV4-2 with TRBJ2-4; 8 positions match TRBD1. The CDR3 length is 17 residues. Unmatched junction bases numbered 7, after V lost 0 bases and J lost 3 bases. The germline V gene has CDR1 LGHNA and CDR2 YNFKEQ.

The CDR3 loop reads CASSPDGKTNEKLFF. The CDR3 bases are TGTGCCAGCAGTCCAGACGGAAAGACTAATGAAAAACTGTTTTTT. The V gene is TRBV12-3 or TRBV12-4, the J gene TRBJ1-4, with D uncertain. V lost 5 bases and J 2 bases, leaving 12 bases between the germline ends. The CDR3 covers 15 residues.

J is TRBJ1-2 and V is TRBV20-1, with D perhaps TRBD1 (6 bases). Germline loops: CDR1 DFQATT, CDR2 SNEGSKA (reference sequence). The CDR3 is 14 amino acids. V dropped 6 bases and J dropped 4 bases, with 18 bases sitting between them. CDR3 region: CSAAQGTDPYGYTF. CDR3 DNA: TGCAGTGCGGCCCAGGGGACGGACCCCTATGGCTACACCTTC.

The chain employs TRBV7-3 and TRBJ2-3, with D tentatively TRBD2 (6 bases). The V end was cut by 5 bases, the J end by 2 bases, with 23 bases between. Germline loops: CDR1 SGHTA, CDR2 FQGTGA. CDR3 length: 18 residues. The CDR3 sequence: CASSQRGGNGGDTDTQYF. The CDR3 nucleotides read TGTGCCAGCAGCCAAAGAGGAGGGAATGGCGGGGACACAGATACGCAGTATTTT.

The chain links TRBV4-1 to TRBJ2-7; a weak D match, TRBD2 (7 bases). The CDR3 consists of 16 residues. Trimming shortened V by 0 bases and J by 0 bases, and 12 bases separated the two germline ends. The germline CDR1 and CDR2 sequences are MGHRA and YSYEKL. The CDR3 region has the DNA TGCGCCAGCAGCCAAGATGCGGGGGCCTTCTCCTACGAGCAGTACTTC. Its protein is CASSQDAGAFSYEQYF.

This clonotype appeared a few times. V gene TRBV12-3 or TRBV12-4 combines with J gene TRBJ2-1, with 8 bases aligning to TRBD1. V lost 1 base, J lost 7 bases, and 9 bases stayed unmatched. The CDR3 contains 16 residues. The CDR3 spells CASSLGQTGARNEQFF. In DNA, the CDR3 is TGTGCCAGCAGTTTAGGTCAGACAGGGGCTAGGAATGAGCAGTTCTTC.

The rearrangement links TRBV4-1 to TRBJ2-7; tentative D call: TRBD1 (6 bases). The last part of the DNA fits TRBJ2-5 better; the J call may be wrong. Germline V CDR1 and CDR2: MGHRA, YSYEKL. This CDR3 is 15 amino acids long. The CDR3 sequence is CASSQPQGNLETQYF. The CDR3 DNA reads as TGCGCCAGCAGCCAACCCCAGGGGAATTTGGAGACCCAGTACTTC.

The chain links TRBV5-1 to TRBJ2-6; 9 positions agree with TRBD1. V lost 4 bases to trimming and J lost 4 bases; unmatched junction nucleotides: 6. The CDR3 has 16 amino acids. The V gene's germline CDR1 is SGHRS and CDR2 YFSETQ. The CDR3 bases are TGCGCCAGCAGCCCTCGGACAGGGGTCGGGGCCAACGTCCTGACTTTC. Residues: CASSPRTGVGANVLTF.

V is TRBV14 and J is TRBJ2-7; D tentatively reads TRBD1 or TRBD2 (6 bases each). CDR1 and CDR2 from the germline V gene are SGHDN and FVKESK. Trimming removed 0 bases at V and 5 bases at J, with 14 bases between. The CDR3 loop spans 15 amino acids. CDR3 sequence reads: CASSQEEGTRHEQYF. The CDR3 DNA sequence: TGTGCCAGCAGCCAAGAGGAGGGGACACGACACGAGCAGTACTTC. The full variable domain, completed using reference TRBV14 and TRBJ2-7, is EAGVTQFPSHSVIEKGQTVTLRCDPISGHDNLYWYRRVMGKEIKFLLHFVKESKQDESGMPNNRFLAERTGGTYSTLKVQPAELEDSGVYFCASSQEEGTRHEQYFGPGTRLTVT.

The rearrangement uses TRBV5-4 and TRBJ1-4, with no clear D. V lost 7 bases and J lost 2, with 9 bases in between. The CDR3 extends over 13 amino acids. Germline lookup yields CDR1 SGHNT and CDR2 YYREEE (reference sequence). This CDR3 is CASHSATNEKLFF. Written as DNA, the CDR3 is TGTGCCAGCCATTCGGCCACTAATGAAAAACTGTTTTTT.

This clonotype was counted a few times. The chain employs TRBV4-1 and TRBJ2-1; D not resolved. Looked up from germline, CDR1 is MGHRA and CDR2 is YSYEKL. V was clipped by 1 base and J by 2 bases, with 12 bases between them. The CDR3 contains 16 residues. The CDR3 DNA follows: TGCGCCAGCAGCCAAGTTGCCGCCTCAACCTACAATGAGCAGTTCTTC. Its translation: CASSQVAASTYNEQFF.

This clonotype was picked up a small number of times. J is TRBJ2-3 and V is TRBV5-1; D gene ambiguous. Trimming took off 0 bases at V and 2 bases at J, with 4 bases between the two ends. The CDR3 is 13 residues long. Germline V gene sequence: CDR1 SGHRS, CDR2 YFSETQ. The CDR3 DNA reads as TGCGCCAGCAGCTTGGACTACACAGATACGCAGTATTTT. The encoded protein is CASSLDYTDTQYF.

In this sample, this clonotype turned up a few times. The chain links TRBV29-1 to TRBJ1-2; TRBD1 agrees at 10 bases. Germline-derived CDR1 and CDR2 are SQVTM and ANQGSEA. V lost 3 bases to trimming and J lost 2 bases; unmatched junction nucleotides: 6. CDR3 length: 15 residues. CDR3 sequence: CSVDQADRGNYGYTF. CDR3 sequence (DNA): TGCAGCGTTGACCAGGCGGACAGGGGGAACTATGGCTACACCTTC. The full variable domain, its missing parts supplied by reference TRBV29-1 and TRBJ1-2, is SAVISQKPSRDICQRGTSLTIQCQVDSQVTMMFWYRQQPGQSLTLIATANQGSEATYESGFVIDKFPISRPNLTFSTLTVSNMSPEDSSIYLCSVDQADRGNYGYTFGSGTRLTVV.

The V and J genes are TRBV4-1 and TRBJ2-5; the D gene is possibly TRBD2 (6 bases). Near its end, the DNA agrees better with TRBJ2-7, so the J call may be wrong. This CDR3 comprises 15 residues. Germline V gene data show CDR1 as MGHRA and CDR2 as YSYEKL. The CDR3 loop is CASSQPLQQGGEQYF. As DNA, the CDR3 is TGCGCCAGCAGCCAACCCCTTCAGCAGGGAGGCGAGCAGTACTTC.